These T cell receptor beta chains were read from a single sample in a study of blood T cell repertoires in COVID-19. The method was immunoSEQ multiplex PCR; TCRdb's version includes in-frame clones alone and lacks a portion of them. This table holds approximately 300,000 clones, around 89% found once. Sequencing was carried out using peripheral blood. The receptor set was obtained from a man aged 25-45 years with acute or convalescent COVID-19. CDR3s include the opening cysteine and the closing phenylalanine or tryptophan. Fields, in order: CDR3 DNA, CDR3 protein, clone size, J gene, V gene, D gene. A D gene is named only where the DNA matches it firmly. Expanded clones get a size class; other rows say once, few or many, or leave the size out.

CDR3 DNA: TGCGCCAGCAGCCAAGATGAGGGCGGAAGGAATTCACCCCTCCACTTT
CDR3 protein: CASSQDEGGRNSPLHF
clone size: .
J gene: TRBJ1-6
V gene: TRBV4-1
D gene: .

CDR3 DNA: TGCGCCAGCAGCTTGTATGGCTGGACAAACACAGATACGCAGTATTTT
CDR3 protein: CASSLYGWTNTDTQYF
clone size: .
J gene: TRBJ2-3
V gene: TRBV5-1
D gene: .

CDR3 DNA: TGTGCCAGCAGCGTAGGTATTAGGGACAGTGAAGCTTTCTTT
CDR3 protein: CASSVGIRDSEAFF
clone size: .
J gene: TRBJ1-1
V gene: TRBV9
D gene: TRBD1

CDR3 DNA: TGTGCCAGCGCCCAATCCCTTAAGCGGGAGTCTTATGAGCAGTTCTTC
CDR3 protein: CASAQSLKRESYEQFF
clone size: .
J gene: TRBJ2-1
V gene: TRBV18
D gene: TRBD2

CDR3 DNA: TGTGCCACCAGCAGAGGCCCCGGGACTAGCGAGAATGAGCAGTTCTTC
CDR3 protein: CATSRGPGTSENEQFF
clone size: .
J gene: TRBJ2-1
V gene: TRBV15
D gene: TRBD2

CDR3 DNA: TGCGCCAGCAGCCAAGGAACAGTGTACCAAGAGACCCAGTACTTC
CDR3 protein: CASSQGTVYQETQYF
clone size: .
J gene: TRBJ2-5
V gene: TRBV4-1
D gene: .

CDR3 DNA: TGTGCCAGCAGCCCTATGACAGGGGCTATTAGGCAGTTCTTC
CDR3 protein: CASSPMTGAIRQFF
clone size: once
J gene: TRBJ2-1
V gene: TRBV3-1/TRBV3-2
D gene: TRBD1

CDR3 DNA: TGTGCCAGCAGCCAAGATTATTCGGGTGGTAGACAGTCTATTTTT
CDR3 protein: CASSQDYSGGRQSIF
clone size: .
J gene: TRBJ1-3
V gene: TRBV3-1/TRBV3-2
D gene: .

CDR3 DNA: TGTGCCAGCAGCTTAGAAGGGGGGGCCTTGGAGACCCAGTACTTC
CDR3 protein: CASSLEGGALETQYF
clone size: .
J gene: TRBJ2-5
V gene: TRBV7-3
D gene: .

CDR3 DNA: TGTGCCACCAGTGAGGGCGGGTATGGCTACACCTTC
CDR3 protein: CATSEGGYGYTF
clone size: .
J gene: TRBJ1-2
V gene: TRBV24-1
D gene: .

CDR3 DNA: TGTGCCAGTAGTACCAAACAGGTACTTAACTATGGCTACACCTTC
CDR3 protein: CASSTKQVLNYGYTF
clone size: .
J gene: TRBJ1-2
V gene: TRBV19
D gene: .

CDR3 DNA: TGTGCCAGCAGTGAAACTACCGTAGTGAACACTGAAGCTTTCTTT
CDR3 protein: CASSETTVVNTEAFF
clone size: .
J gene: TRBJ1-1
V gene: TRBV2
D gene: .

CDR3 DNA: TGTGCCAGCAGCTTATCACTTTTGAACACTGAAGCTTTCTTT
CDR3 protein: CASSLSLLNTEAFF
clone size: .
J gene: TRBJ1-1
V gene: TRBV5-4
D gene: .

CDR3 DNA: TGCGCCAGCAGCCAAGATCTGGTCGGGTTCCCCTACGAGCAGTACTTC
CDR3 protein: CASSQDLVGFPYEQYF
clone size: .
J gene: TRBJ2-7
V gene: TRBV4-1
D gene: .

CDR3 DNA: TGTGCCAGCAGCCAAAATAGCGGGCCGAGCACAGATACGCAGTATTTT
CDR3 protein: CASSQNSGPSTDTQYF
clone size: .
J gene: TRBJ2-3
V gene: TRBV4-2
D gene: TRBD2

CDR3 DNA: TGTGCCAGCAGATCCGGGACAGGGATTTTCGGGGAGCTGTTTTTT
CDR3 protein: CASRSGTGIFGELFF
clone size: .
J gene: TRBJ2-2
V gene: TRBV6-5
D gene: TRBD1

CDR3 DNA: TGTGCCAGCAGCTTTGGACCGGGACAGGGCGACGAGCAGTACTTC
CDR3 protein: CASSFGPGQGDEQYF
clone size: .
J gene: TRBJ2-7
V gene: TRBV5-4
D gene: TRBD1

CDR3 DNA: TGTGCCAGCAGCGTATGGGCTAGCGGGAGCTACGAGCAGTACTTC
CDR3 protein: CASSVWASGSYEQYF
clone size: .
J gene: TRBJ2-7
V gene: TRBV5-8
D gene: TRBD2

CDR3 DNA: TGTGCCAGCAGTTACCCTACGACAGGGTCGGGAACTGAAGCTTTCTTT
CDR3 protein: CASSYPTTGSGTEAFF
clone size: once
J gene: TRBJ1-1
V gene: TRBV6-5
D gene: TRBD1

CDR3 DNA: TGCGCCAGCAGCTTGGCCGCGGGCAACGCTCAGTACTTC
CDR3 protein: CASSLAAGNAQYF
clone size: .
J gene: TRBJ2-4
V gene: TRBV5-1
D gene: .

CDR3 DNA: TGTGCCAGCAGCCACATGAGCGGGAGCGCAAACATTCAGTACTTC
CDR3 protein: CASSHMSGSANIQYF
clone size: few
J gene: TRBJ2-4
V gene: TRBV11-2
D gene: TRBD2

CDR3 DNA: TGTGCCAGCAGCTTGCGCGGGGACTATGGCTACACCTTC
CDR3 protein: CASSLRGDYGYTF
clone size: .
J gene: TRBJ1-2
V gene: TRBV5-5
D gene: .

CDR3 DNA: TGTGCCAGCTCACCACACAAGCGGGGGGGCCTCAATGAGCAGTTCTTC
CDR3 protein: CASSPHKRGGLNEQFF
clone size: .
J gene: TRBJ2-1
V gene: TRBV18
D gene: TRBD2

CDR3 DNA: TGTGCCAGCAGCCTCGAGTGGAGATACACCTTC
CDR3 protein: CASSLEWRYTF
clone size: .
J gene: TRBJ1-2
V gene: TRBV28
D gene: .

CDR3 DNA: TGCAGCGTTGAGGGACCGGGGGGGCCCAATGAGCAGTTCTTC
CDR3 protein: CSVEGPGGPNEQFF
clone size: .
J gene: TRBJ2-1
V gene: TRBV29-1
D gene: TRBD2

CDR3 DNA: TGTGCCAGCAGCCCAGGATCCTCTGGAAACACCATATATTTT
CDR3 protein: CASSPGSSGNTIYF
clone size: once
J gene: TRBJ1-3
V gene: TRBV7-9
D gene: .

CDR3 DNA: TGTGCCAGCAGTTCCCCCGCAGGGGGCATAGTAGGGCGCAATGAGCAGTTCTTC
CDR3 protein: CASSSPAGGIVGRNEQFF
clone size: .
J gene: TRBJ2-1
V gene: TRBV28
D gene: TRBD1

CDR3 DNA: TGTGCCAGCAGAGAGACAGGGAACTATGGCTACACCTTC
CDR3 protein: CASRETGNYGYTF
clone size: .
J gene: TRBJ1-2
V gene: TRBV25-1
D gene: TRBD1

CDR3 DNA: TGCGCCAGCAGCTTCACTAGCGCTACCTACAATGAGCAGTTCTTC
CDR3 protein: CASSFTSATYNEQFF
clone size: .
J gene: TRBJ2-1
V gene: TRBV5-1
D gene: TRBD2

CDR3 DNA: TGTGCCAGCAGCTTCGGGACTACATACACCGGGGAGCTGTTTTTT
CDR3 protein: CASSFGTTYTGELFF
clone size: few
J gene: TRBJ2-2
V gene: TRBV7-8
D gene: TRBD2

CDR3 DNA: TGCGCCAGCAGCTTGCGGGACAGCACAAATGAAAAACTGTTTTTT
CDR3 protein: CASSLRDSTNEKLFF
clone size: .
J gene: TRBJ1-4
V gene: TRBV5-1
D gene: TRBD1

CDR3 DNA: TGTGCCAGCAGCTCCGGGGTGGATGGGGCCAACGTCCTGACTTTC
CDR3 protein: CASSSGVDGANVLTF
clone size: .
J gene: TRBJ2-6
V gene: TRBV28
D gene: .

CDR3 DNA: TGTGCCAGCAGCTTGGGACTAGCGGCGTTCTACGAGCAGTACTTC
CDR3 protein: CASSLGLAAFYEQYF
clone size: .
J gene: TRBJ2-7
V gene: TRBV5-6
D gene: TRBD2

CDR3 DNA: TGTGCCAGCAGTGGGGTTGGGGCATTGGAGAATGAGCAGTTCTTC
CDR3 protein: CASSGVGALENEQFF
clone size: .
J gene: TRBJ2-1
V gene: TRBV2
D gene: .

CDR3 DNA: TGTGCCAGCAGTTTAGTAGGACTAGAGACCCAGTACTTC
CDR3 protein: CASSLVGLETQYF
clone size: once
J gene: TRBJ2-5
V gene: TRBV6-5
D gene: .

CDR3 DNA: TGTGCCAGCACCACGACAGGGTACGAGCAGTACTTC
CDR3 protein: CASTTTGYEQYF
clone size: .
J gene: TRBJ2-7
V gene: TRBV12-3/TRBV12-4
D gene: TRBD1

CDR3 DNA: TGTGCCAGCAGTGCGGGACAGGGGTCCGGGGAGCTGTTTTTT
CDR3 protein: CASSAGQGSGELFF
clone size: .
J gene: TRBJ2-2
V gene: TRBV25-1
D gene: TRBD1

CDR3 DNA: TGTGCCAGCTCACCACCGGACAGGGGTCGAAACACCATATATTTT
CDR3 protein: CASSPPDRGRNTIYF
clone size: .
J gene: TRBJ1-3
V gene: TRBV18
D gene: TRBD1

CDR3 DNA: TGTGCCTGGAGGGGTACGGGACTTAACTATGGCTACACCTTC
CDR3 protein: CAWRGTGLNYGYTF
clone size: .
J gene: TRBJ1-2
V gene: TRBV30
D gene: .